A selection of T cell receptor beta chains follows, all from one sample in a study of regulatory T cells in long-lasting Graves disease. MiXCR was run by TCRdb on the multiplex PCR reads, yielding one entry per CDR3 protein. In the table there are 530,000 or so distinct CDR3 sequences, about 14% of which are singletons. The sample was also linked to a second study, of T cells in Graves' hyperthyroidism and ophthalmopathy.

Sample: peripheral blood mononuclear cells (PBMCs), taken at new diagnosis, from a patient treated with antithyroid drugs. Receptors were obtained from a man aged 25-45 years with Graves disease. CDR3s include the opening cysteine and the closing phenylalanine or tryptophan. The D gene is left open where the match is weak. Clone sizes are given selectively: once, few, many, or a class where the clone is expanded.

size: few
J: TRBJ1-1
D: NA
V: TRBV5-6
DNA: TGTGCCAGCAGCTTATTCATAGGGGAAGGAAACACTGAAGCTTTCTTT
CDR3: CASSLFIGEGNTEAFF

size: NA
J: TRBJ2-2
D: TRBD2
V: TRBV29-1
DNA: TGCAGCGTTCTTGGCGGGAGCGAGGCCGGGGAGCTGTTTTTT
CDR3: CSVLGGSEAGELFF

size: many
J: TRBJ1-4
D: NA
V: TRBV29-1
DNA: TGCAGCGTCCCTGGGAGGGCGGACGAAAAACTGTTTTTT
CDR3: CSVPGRADEKLFF

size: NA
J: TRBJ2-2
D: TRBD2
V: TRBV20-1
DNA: TGCAGTGCTGGAGGCCGTGGACTAGCGGGAAACACCGGGGAGCTGTTTTTT
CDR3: CSAGGRGLAGNTGELFF

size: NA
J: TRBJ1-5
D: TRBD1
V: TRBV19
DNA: TGTGCCAGTAGGTCACCGGGACAGGGCAATCAGCCCCAGCATTTT
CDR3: CASRSPGQGNQPQHF

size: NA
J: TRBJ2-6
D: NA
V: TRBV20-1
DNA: TGCAGTGCTAGAGATGGACCGACTGGGGCCAACGTCCTGACTTTC
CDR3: CSARDGPTGANVLTF

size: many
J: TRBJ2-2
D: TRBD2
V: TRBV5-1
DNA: TGCGCCAGCAGCCTGGGACTAGCGGGAGTTGAAACCGGGGAGCTGTTTTTT
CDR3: CASSLGLAGVETGELFF

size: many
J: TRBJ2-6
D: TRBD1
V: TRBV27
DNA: TGTGCCAGCAGACCAGGGGGCGCTGGGGCCAACGTCCTGACTTTC
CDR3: CASRPGGAGANVLTF

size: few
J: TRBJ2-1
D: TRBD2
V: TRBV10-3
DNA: TGTGCCATCAGTCCAGCGGGAGTGAGTGAGCAGTTCTTC
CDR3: CAISPAGVSEQFF

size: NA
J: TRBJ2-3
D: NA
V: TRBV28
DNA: TGTGCCAGCAGTGAATACTCTTGGGGGACAAGTAGCACAGATACGCAGTATTTT
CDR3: CASSEYSWGTSSTDTQYF

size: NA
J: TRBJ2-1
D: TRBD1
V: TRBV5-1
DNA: TGCGCCAGCAGCCTAAGACAGGGGGGGACCTACAATGAGCAGTTCTTC
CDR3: CASSLRQGGTYNEQFF

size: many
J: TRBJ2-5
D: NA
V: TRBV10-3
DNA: TGTGCCATCAGTGAGTCCCAAGAGACCCAGTACTTC
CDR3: CAISESQETQYF

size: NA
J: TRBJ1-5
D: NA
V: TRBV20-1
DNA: TGCAGTGCTAGAGGTGGGATCAATCAGCCCCAGCATTTT
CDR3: CSARGGINQPQHF

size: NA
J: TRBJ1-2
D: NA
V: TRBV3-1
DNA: TGTGCCAGCAGCCAAGATATAGGCGGCTACACCTTC
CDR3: CASSQDIGGYTF

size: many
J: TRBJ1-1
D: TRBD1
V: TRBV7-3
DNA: TGTGCCAGCAGCCCGGACAGGGAATCTGAAGCTTTCTTT
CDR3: CASSPDRESEAFF

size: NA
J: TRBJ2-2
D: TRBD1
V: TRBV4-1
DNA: TGCGCCAGCAGCCAGGCCAGGGGGCTGGGGACCGGGGAGCTGTTTTTT
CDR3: CASSQARGLGTGELFF

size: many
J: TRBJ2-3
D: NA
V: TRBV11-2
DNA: TGTGCCAGCAGCTCCCCAATCACTAGGGGCACAGATACGCAGTATTTT
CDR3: CASSSPITRGTDTQYF

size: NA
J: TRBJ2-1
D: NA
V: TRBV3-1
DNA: TGTGCCAGCAGCCAAGGGGCTTCGGGTGAGCAGTTCTTC
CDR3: CASSQGASGEQFF

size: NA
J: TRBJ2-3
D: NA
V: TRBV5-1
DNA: TGCGCCAGCTCTAGATCGGACGCAGATACGCAGTATTTT
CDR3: CASSRSDADTQYF

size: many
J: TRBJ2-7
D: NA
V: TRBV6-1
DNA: TGTGCCAGCAGACGGGGAACCTACGAGCAGTACTTC
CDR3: CASRRGTYEQYF

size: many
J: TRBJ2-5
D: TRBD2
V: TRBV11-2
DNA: TGTGCCAGCAGCTTAGATCGTTCGGCTAGCGGAGAGACCCAGTACTTC
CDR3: CASSLDRSASGETQYF

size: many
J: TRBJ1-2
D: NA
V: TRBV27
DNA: TGTGCCAGCAGTTTATCGATCCGAATCAGGGGAGGTGGCTACACCTTC
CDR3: CASSLSIRIRGGGYTF

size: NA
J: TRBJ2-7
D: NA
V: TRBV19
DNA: TGTGCCAGTAGTATAGGCGGGTTCCCCACTGACGAGCAGTACTTC
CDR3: CASSIGGFPTDEQYF

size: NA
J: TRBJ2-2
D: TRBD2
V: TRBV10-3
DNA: TGTGCCATCATGAGCGGGAGAGTCGGCGGGGAGCTGTTTTTT
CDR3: CAIMSGRVGGELFF

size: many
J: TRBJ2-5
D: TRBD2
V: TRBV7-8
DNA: TGTGCCAGCAGCTTAACTAGCGGGGCGCTTCTCCGAGAGACCCAGTACTTC
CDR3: CASSLTSGALLRETQYF

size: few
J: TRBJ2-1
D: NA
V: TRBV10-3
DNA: TGTGCCATCAGTGACTCCCCCGGGGCCTTTTCCTACAATGAGCAGTTCTTC
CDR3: CAISDSPGAFSYNEQFF

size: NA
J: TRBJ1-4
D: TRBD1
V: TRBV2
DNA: TGTGCCAGTACCGGGGACAGTGAAAAACTGTTTTTT
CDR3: CASTGDSEKLFF

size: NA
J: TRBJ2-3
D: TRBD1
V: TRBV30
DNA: TGTGCCTGGAGTGAAGGGGGCGCAGATACGCAGTATTTT
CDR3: CAWSEGGADTQYF

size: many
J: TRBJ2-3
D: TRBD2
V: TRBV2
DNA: TGTGCCAGCAGGGTAGCGGGGGTCAGCACAGATACGCAGTATTTT
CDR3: CASRVAGVSTDTQYF

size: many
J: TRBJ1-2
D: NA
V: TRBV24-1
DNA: TGTGCCACCAGTGATGCTGATACAACTCGGGACCTCTATGGCTACACCTTC
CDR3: CATSDADTTRDLYGYTF